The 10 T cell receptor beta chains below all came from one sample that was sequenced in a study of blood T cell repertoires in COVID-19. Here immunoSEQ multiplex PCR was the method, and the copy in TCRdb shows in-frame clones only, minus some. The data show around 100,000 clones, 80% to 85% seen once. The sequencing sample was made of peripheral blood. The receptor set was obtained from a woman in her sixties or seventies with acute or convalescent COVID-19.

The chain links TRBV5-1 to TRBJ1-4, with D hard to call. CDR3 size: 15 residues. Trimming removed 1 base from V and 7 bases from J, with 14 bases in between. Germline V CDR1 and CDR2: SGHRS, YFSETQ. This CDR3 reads CASSLNQVNSEKLFF. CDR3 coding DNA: TGCGCCAGCAGCTTGAACCAGGTTAACTCTGAAAAACTGTTTTTT.

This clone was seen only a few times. The CDR3 sequence is CASSSPGLAGGIDTQYF. The CDR3 DNA is TGTGCCAGCAGTTCTCCGGGACTAGCGGGAGGGATAGATACGCAGTATTTT. The J gene is TRBJ2-3, the V gene TRBV27; TRBD2 aligns across 16 bases. The CDR3 has 17 residues. V gave up 4 bases and J gave up 5 bases; unmatched junction bases: 6. Germline V gene lookup returns CDR1 MNHEY and CDR2 SMNVEV (reference sequence).

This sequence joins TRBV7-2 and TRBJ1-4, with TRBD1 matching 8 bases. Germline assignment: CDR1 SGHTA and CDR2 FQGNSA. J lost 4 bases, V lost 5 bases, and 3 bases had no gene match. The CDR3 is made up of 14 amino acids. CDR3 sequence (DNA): TGTGCCAGCAGCATAGACAGGGGTAATGAAAAACTGTTTTTT. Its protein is CASSIDRGNEKLFF. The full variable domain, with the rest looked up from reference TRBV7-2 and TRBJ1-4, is GAGVSQSPSNKVTEKGKDVELRCDPISGHTALYWYRQSLGQGLEFLIYFQGNSAPDKSGLPSDRFSAERTGGSVSTLTIQRTQQEDSAVYLCASSIDRGNEKLFFGSGTQLSVL.

This CDR3 is CASSSRQLAGTAGELFF. The DNA of the CDR3 is TGTGCCAGCTCATCAAGGCAACTAGCGGGGACCGCCGGGGAGCTGTTTTTT. The chain has TRBV18 and TRBJ2-2; 10 positions agree with TRBD2. Trimming took 5 bases from V and 6 from J; bases not matched to a gene: 12. CDR1 is KGHSH and CDR2 is LQKENI in the germline V gene. The CDR3 runs 17 residues.

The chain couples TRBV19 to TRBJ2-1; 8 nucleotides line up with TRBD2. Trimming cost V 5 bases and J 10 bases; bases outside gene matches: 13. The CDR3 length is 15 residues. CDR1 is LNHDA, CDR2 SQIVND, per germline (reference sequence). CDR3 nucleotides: TGTGCCAGTAGTTCCCGGGGGGGCCTATCGAAAGAGCAGTTCTTC. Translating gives CASSSRGGLSKEQFF.

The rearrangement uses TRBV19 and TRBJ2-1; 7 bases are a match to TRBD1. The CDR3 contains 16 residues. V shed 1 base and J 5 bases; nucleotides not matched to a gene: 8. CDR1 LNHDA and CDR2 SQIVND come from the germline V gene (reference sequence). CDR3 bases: TGTGCCAGTAGTATAGTTGGGGGACAGCCCAACAATGAGCAGTTCTTC. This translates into CASSIVGGQPNNEQFF.

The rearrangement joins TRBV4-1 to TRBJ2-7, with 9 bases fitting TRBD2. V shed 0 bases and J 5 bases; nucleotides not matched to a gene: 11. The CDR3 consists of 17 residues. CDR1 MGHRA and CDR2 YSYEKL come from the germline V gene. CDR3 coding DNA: TGCGCCAGCAGCCAAGATCTGGGCGGCGGGAGGGCCAACGAGCAGTACTTC. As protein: CASSQDLGGGRANEQYF.

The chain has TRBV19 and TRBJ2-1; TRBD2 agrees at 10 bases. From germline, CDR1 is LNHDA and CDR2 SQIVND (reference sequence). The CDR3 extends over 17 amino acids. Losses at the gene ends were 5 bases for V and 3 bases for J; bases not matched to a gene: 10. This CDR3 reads CASSPRRSGRGYNEQFF. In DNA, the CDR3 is TGTGCCAGTAGTCCCCGGCGGAGCGGGAGGGGCTACAATGAGCAGTTCTTC.

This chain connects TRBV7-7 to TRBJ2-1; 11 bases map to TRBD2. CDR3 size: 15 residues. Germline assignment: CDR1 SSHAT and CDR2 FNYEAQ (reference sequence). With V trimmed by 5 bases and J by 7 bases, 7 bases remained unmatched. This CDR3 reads CASSRLAGPPNEQFF. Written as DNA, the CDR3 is TGTGCCAGCAGCCGACTAGCGGGACCCCCTAATGAGCAGTTCTTC.

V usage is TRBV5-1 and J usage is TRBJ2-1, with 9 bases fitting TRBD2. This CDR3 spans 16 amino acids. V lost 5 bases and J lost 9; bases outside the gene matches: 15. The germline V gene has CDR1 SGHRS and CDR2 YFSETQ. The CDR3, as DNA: TGCGCCAGCAGGCAAGCGGGAGGCGGGGGGCTGGGTGAGCAGTTCTTC. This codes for CASRQAGGGGLGEQFF.